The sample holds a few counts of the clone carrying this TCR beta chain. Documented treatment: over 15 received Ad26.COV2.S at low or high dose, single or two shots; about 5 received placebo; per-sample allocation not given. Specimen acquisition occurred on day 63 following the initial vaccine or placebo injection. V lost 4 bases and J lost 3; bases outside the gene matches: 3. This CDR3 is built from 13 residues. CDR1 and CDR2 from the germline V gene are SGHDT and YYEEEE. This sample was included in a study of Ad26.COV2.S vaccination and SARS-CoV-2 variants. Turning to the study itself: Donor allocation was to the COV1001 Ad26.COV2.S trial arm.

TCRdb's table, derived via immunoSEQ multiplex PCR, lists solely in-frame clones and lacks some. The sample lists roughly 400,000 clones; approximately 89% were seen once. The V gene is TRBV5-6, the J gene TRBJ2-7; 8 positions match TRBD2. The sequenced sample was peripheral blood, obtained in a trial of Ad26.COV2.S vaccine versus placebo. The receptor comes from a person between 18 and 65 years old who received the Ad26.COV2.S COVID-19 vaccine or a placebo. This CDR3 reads CASSIGTSYEQYF. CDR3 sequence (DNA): TGTGCCAGCAGCATTGGGACTAGCTACGAGCAGTACTTC.